This T cell receptor (beta chain) was identified during a study of T cell changes during pregnancy in multiple sclerosis. Method: immunoSEQ multiplex PCR; TCRdb's copy keeps in-frame clones and lacks some. The sample holds about 120,000 clones; approximately 94% are singletons and the top ten take roughly 6.2%. The CDR3 sequence is 12 residues long. V lost 6 bases and J 6 bases, leaving 12 bases between the germline ends. Germline values: CDR1 MDHEN, CDR2 SYDVKM. Sequencing used peripheral blood, obtained before pregnancy. This TCR came from a female donor with multiple sclerosis, enrolled in a pregnancy study. The V call is TRBV28, the J call TRBJ2-7; maybe TRBD2 (6 bases). The CDR3 region is CASSGAGGEQYF. The CDR3 nucleotides read TGTGCCAGCAGCGGCGCCGGGGGCGAGCAGTACTTC.